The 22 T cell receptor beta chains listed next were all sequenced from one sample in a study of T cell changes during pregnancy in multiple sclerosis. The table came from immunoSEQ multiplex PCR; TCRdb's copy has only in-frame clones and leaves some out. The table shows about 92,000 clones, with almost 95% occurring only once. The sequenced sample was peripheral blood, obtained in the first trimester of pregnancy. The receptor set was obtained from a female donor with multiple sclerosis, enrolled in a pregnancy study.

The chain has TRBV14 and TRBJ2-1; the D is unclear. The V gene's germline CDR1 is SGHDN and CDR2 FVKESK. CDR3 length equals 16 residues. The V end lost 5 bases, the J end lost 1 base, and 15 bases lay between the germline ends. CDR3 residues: CASSFKVGWSYNEQFF. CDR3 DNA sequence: TGTGCCAGCAGCTTCAAAGTCGGGTGGTCCTACAATGAGCAGTTCTTC.

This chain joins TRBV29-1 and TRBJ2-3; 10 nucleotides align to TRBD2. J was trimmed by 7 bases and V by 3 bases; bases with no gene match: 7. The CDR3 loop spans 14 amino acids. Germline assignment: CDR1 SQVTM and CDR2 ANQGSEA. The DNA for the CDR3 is TGCAGCGTTGATGTGTCTAGCGGGAGAAATACGCAGTATTTT. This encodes CSVDVSSGRNTQYF.

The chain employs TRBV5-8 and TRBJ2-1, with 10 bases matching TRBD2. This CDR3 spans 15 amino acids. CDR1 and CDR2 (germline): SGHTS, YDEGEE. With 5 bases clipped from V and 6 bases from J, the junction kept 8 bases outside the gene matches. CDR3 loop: CASRNGLAVLNEQFF. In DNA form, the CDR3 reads TGTGCCAGCAGAAACGGACTAGCGGTTCTCAATGAGCAGTTCTTC.

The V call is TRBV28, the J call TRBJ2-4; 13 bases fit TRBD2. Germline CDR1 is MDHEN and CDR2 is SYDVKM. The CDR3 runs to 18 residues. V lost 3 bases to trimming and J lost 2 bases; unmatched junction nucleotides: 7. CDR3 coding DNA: TGTGCCAGCAGTTTCTGGACTAGCGGGAGCGGGTCCAAAAACATTCAGTACTTC. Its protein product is CASSFWTSGSGSKNIQYF.

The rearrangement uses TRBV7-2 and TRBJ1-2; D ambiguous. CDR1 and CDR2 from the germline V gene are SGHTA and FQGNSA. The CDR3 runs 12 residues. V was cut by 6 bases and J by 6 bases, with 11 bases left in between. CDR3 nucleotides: TGTGCCAGCAGGGATCCGGGAGATGGCTACACCTTC. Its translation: CASRDPGDGYTF.

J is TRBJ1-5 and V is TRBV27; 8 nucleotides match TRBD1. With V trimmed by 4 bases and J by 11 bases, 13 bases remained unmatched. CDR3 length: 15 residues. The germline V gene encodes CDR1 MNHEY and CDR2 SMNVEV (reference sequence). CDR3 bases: TGTGCCAGCAGTTCTGGACAGGGTGGGGGACGGGCCCAGCATTTT. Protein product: CASSSGQGGGRAQHF.

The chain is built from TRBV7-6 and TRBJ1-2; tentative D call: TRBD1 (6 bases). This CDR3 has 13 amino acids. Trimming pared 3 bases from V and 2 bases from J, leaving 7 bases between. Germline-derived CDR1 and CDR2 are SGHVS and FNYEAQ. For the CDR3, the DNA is TGTGCCAGCAGCTTCGGACAGAACTATGGCTACACCTTC. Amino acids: CASSFGQNYGYTF. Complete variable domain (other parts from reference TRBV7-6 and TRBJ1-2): GAGVSQSPRYKVTKRGQDVALRCDPISGHVSLYWYRQALGQGPEFLTYFNYEAQQDKSGLPNDRFSAERPEGSISTLTIQRTEQRDSAMYRCASSFGQNYGYTFGSGTRLTVV.

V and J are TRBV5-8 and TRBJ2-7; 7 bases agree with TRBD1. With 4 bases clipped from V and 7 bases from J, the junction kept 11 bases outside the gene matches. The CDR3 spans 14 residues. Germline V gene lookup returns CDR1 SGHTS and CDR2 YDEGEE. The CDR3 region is CASSPGGWSGEQYF. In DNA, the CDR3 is TGTGCCAGCAGCCCAGGGGGTTGGTCGGGTGAGCAGTACTTC. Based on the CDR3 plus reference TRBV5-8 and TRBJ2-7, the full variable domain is EAGVTQSPTHLIKTRGQQATLRCSPISGHTSVYWYQQALGLGLQFLLWYDEGEERNRGNFPPRFSGRQFPNYSSELNVNALELEDSALYLCASSPGGWSGEQYFGPGTRLTVT.

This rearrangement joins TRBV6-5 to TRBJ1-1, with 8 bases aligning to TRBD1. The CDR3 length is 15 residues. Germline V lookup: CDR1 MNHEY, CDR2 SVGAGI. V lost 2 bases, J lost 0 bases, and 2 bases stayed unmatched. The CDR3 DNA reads TGTGCCAGCAGTTACCAGGACAGGGTGAACACTGAAGCTTTCTTT. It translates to CASSYQDRVNTEAFF.

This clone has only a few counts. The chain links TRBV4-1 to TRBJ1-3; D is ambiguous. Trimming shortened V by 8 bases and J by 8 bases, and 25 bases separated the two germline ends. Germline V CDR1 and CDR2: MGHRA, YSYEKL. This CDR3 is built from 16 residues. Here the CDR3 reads CASGVGGPRVGDTIYF. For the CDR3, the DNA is TGCGCCAGCGGGGTTGGCGGACCTAGGGTCGGGGACACCATATATTTT.

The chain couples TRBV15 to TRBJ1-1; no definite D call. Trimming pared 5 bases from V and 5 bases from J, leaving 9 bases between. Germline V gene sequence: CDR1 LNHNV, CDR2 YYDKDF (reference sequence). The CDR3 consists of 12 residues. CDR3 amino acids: CATSRAGTEAFF. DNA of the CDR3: TGTGCCACCAGCCGGGCGGGAACTGAAGCTTTCTTT.

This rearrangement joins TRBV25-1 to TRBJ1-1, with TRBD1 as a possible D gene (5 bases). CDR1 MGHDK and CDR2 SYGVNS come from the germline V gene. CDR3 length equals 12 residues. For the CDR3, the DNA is TGTGCTACAACGGGGGGTAGCGCTGAAGCTTTCTTT. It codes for CATTGGSAEAFF.

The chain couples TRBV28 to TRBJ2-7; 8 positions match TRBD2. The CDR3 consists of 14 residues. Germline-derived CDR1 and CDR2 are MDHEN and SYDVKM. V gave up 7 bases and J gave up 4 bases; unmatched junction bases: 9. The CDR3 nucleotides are TGTGCCAGCAACCTGAGCGGGAGTGGTTACGAGCAGTACTTC. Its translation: CASNLSGSGYEQYF.

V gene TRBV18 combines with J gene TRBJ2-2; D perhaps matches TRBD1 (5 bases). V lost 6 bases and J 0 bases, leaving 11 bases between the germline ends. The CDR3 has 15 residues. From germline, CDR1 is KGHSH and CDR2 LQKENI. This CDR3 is CASSLSTANTGELFF. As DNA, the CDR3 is TGTGCCAGCTCCCTATCGACAGCGAACACCGGGGAGCTGTTTTTT.

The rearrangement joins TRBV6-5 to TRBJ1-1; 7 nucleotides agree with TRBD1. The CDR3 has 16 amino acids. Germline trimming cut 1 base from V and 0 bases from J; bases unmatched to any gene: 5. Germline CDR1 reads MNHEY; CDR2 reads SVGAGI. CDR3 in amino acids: CASSYFGTAMNTEAFF. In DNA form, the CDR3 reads TGTGCCAGCAGTTACTTTGGGACAGCCATGAACACTGAAGCTTTCTTT.

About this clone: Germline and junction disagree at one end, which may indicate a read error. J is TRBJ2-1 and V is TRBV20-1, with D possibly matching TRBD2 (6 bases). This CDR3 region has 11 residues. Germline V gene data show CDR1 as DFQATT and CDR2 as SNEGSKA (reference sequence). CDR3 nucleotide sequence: TGCAGTGCTAGAGCCGGCAGGGACTTGGTCTTC. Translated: CSARAGRDLVF.

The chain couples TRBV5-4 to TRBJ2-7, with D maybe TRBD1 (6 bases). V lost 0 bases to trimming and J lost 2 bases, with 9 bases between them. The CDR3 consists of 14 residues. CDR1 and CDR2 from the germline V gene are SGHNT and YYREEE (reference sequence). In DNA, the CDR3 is TGTGCCAGCAGCTTGGGGGACAACCCCTACGAGCAGTACTTC. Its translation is CASSLGDNPYEQYF.

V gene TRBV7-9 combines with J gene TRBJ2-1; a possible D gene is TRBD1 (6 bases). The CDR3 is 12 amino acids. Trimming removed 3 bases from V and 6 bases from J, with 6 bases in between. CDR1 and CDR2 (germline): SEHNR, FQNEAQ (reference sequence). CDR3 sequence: CASSFRGNEQFF. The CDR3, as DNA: TGTGCCAGCAGCTTCAGGGGCAATGAGCAGTTCTTC. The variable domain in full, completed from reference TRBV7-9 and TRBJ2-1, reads DTGVSQNPRHKITKRGQNVTFRCDPISEHNRLYWYRQTLGQGPEFLTYFQNEAQLEKSRLLSDRFSAERPKGSFSTLEIQRTEQGDSAMYLCASSFRGNEQFFGPGTRLTVL.

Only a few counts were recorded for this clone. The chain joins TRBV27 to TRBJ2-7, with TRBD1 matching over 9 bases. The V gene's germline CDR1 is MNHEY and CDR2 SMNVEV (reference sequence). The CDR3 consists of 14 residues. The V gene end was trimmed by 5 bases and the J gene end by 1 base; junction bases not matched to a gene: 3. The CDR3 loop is CASSVGQGSYEQYF. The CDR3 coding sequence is TGTGCCAGCAGTGTGGGACAGGGTTCCTACGAGCAGTACTTC.

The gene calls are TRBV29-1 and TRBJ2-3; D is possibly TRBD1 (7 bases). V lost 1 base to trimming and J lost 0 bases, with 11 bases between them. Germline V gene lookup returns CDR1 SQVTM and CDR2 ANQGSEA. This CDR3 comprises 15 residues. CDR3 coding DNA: TGCAGCGTTGAAGGGGCGGGACAGAGCACAGATACGCAGTATTTT. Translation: CSVEGAGQSTDTQYF.

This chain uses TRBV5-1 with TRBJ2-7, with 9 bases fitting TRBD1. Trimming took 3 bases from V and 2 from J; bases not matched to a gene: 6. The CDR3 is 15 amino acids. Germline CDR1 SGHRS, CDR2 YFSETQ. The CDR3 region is CASSSPGTGTYEQYF. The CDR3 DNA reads TGCGCCAGCAGCTCCCCCGGGACAGGGACCTACGAGCAGTACTTC.

CDR3: CSVEDTLTAGDGYTF. CDR3 coding DNA: TGCAGCGTTGAAGACACCCTGACCGCGGGGGATGGCTACACCTTC. The chain carries TRBV29-1 and TRBJ1-2; TRBD1 is a possible D gene (5 bases). CDR1 is SQVTM and CDR2 is ANQGSEA in the germline V gene. The CDR3 loop spans 15 amino acids. The ends were cut back, 0 bases at V and 6 bases at J, with 17 bases in the middle.